This passage covers 22 T cell receptor beta chains from one sample sequenced in a study of shared clonotypes between healthy human individuals. Some clones are missing from TCRdb's copy, which holds only in-frame ones; the method was immunoSEQ multiplex PCR. The data hold 600,000 to 750,000 clones, with about three quarters observed a single time. What was sequenced was memory CD4+ T cells sorted from blood. Subset: CD45RA-negative fraction. These receptors all come from a woman in her twenties or thirties in good health.

A note on this clone: Distinct nucleotide sequences in the sample also encode this CDR3. CDR3 sequence: CASSPGTASSYEQYF. CDR3 DNA sequence: TGTGCCAGCTCACCGGGCACAGCCAGCTCCTACGAGCAGTACTTC. This chain links TRBV18 with TRBJ2-7; no firm D call. This CDR3 contains 15 residues. Germline V gives CDR1 KGHSH, CDR2 LQKENI. Between the trimmed V and J ends, which lost 3 bases and 0 bases, there was a span of 12 bases.

At least ten counts were recorded for this clone. This chain connects TRBV19 to TRBJ1-1; possibly TRBD1 for D (5 bases). This CDR3 spans 14 amino acids. Looked up from germline, CDR1 is LNHDA and CDR2 is SQIVND (reference sequence). The V end was cut by 1 base, the J end by 8 bases, with 14 bases between. The CDR3 region has the DNA TGTGCCAGTAGTATAGTGGGACCTCCCTCGGAAGCTTTCTTT. Translated, it gives CASSIVGPPSEAFF.

This clone was seen more than once but under ten times. The J gene is TRBJ2-6, the V gene TRBV5-4, with D possibly matching TRBD1 (6 bases). CDR3 length: 18 residues. V lost 4 bases and J lost 0, with 17 bases in between. Germline loops: CDR1 SGHNT, CDR2 YYREEE (reference sequence). CDR3: CASSNRQVQFSGANVLTF. The CDR3 DNA sequence: TGTGCCAGCAGCAACAGACAGGTCCAATTCTCTGGGGCCAACGTCCTGACTTTC.

V usage is TRBV5-5 and J usage is TRBJ2-1; 8 nucleotides agree with TRBD2. CDR3 length: 15 amino acids. Germline V gives CDR1 SGHKS, CDR2 YYEKEE (reference sequence). V trimming: 6 bases; J trimming: 0 bases; junction bases outside the gene matches: 5. CDR3: CASTIAGSSYNEQFF. The CDR3 bases are TGTGCCAGCACCATAGCGGGGAGCTCCTACAATGAGCAGTTCTTC.

The gene calls are TRBV7-7 and TRBJ2-2; weak D call: TRBD1 (6 bases). Germline-derived CDR1 and CDR2 are SSHAT and FNYEAQ (reference sequence). The CDR3 loop spans 16 amino acids. Trimming took 2 bases from V and 4 from J, leaving 14 bases between them. The CDR3 is CASSLFMGAGTGELFF. The CDR3 DNA sequence: TGTGCCAGCAGCTTATTCATGGGGGCGGGCACCGGGGAGCTGTTTTTT.

The chain combines TRBV7-2 with TRBJ2-1, with 10 bases lining up with TRBD1. V shed 0 bases, J shed 5 bases, and the junction held 4 bases outside the gene matches. The CDR3 loop spans 16 amino acids. Germline CDR1 SGHTA, CDR2 FQGNSA. CDR3 region: CASSLARDRGHNEQFF. Written as DNA, the CDR3 is TGTGCCAGCAGCTTAGCCCGGGACAGGGGACACAATGAGCAGTTCTTC.

The CDR3 bases are TGTGCCAGCAGTGCACAGGGACTTTTTAACTATGGCTACACCTTC. Translating gives CASSAQGLFNYGYTF. This sequence joins TRBV28 and TRBJ1-2, with a weak D call TRBD1 (6 bases). Trimming stripped 5 bases from V and 1 base from J, with 14 bases between. This CDR3 is built from 15 residues. CDR1 MDHEN and CDR2 SYDVKM come from the germline V gene.

The rearrangement links TRBV5-4 to TRBJ2-7, with D possibly being TRBD1 or TRBD2 (5 bases each). This CDR3 region has 15 residues. Per germline, CDR1 SGHNT and CDR2 YYREEE (reference sequence). V dropped 3 bases and J dropped 5 bases, with 18 bases sitting between them. The chain's CDR3 is CASSWGGPVGDEQYF. CDR3 nucleotide sequence: TGTGCCAGCAGCTGGGGCGGGCCGGTCGGGGACGAGCAGTACTTC.

The chain carries TRBV19 and TRBJ1-2; 8 bases match TRBD1. The germline V gene has CDR1 LNHDA and CDR2 SQIVND (reference sequence). The length of the CDR3 is 15 residues. The V and J ends lost 6 bases and 3 bases, in that order; junction bases with no gene match: 9. CDR3 residues: CASSHPGQVDYGYTF. The CDR3 DNA reads TGTGCCAGTAGCCATCCGGGACAGGTAGACTATGGCTACACCTTC.

The V and J genes are TRBV7-9 and TRBJ1-1; possible D gene TRBD1, 5 bases. This CDR3 spans 15 amino acids. Trimming stripped 6 bases from V and 1 base from J, with 15 bases between. Germline-derived CDR1 and CDR2 are SEHNR and FQNEAQ (reference sequence). The CDR3, as DNA: TGTGCCAGCAGACAATACCGCGGACAGAACACTGAAGCTTTCTTT. Amino acid sequence: CASRQYRGQNTEAFF.

The chain is built from TRBV7-8 and TRBJ2-2; tentatively, D is TRBD1 or TRBD2 (6 bases each). With 8 bases removed from V and 6 bases from J, the gap between germline ends came to 22 bases. Germline-derived CDR1 and CDR2 are SGHVS and FQNEAQ. The CDR3 runs 16 residues. DNA for the CDR3: TGTGCCAGCCTCGGGGGCAGACTCTCTCAGTCCGGGGAGCTGTTTTTT. This encodes CASLGGRLSQSGELFF.

This clone was seen a handful of times. The CDR3 nucleotides read TGTGCCAGCTCACCACCCGACAGGGTACGTGGCTACACCTTC. It translates to CASSPPDRVRGYTF. The chain employs TRBV18 and TRBJ1-2; 7 nucleotides line up with TRBD1. The CDR3 spans 14 residues. CDR1 KGHSH and CDR2 LQKENI come from the germline V gene. Trimming took 0 bases from V and 7 from J; bases not matched to a gene: 5.

The chain carries TRBV29-1 and TRBJ2-1; possibly TRBD2 for D (6 bases). CDR3 length equals 15 residues. Per germline, CDR1 SQVTM and CDR2 ANQGSEA. Trimming cost V 7 bases and J 0 bases, with 16 bases left between them. This CDR3 is CSARSGQVSYNEQFF. CDR3 coding DNA: TGCAGCGCTCGGAGCGGGCAGGTCTCCTACAATGAGCAGTTCTTC.

This chain connects TRBV6-1 to TRBJ2-3; perhaps TRBD2 as D (5 bases). The CDR3 spans 13 residues. Trimming pared 8 bases from V and 5 bases from J, leaving 14 bases between. Per germline, CDR1 MNHNS and CDR2 SASEGT. In DNA form, the CDR3 reads TGTGCCAGCGGGTGGGAGAAGGGAGATACGCAGTATTTT. Translation gives CASGWEKGDTQYF.

The V and J genes are TRBV2 and TRBJ1-1; tentative D call: TRBD1 (6 bases). V lost 4 bases to trimming and J lost 1 base, with 22 bases between them. The CDR3 runs to 18 residues. Looked up from germline, CDR1 is SNHLY and CDR2 is FYNNEI. The CDR3 here is CASSGSQGKLFSNTEAFF. Here the CDR3 DNA reads TGTGCCAGCAGTGGGAGTCAGGGGAAGCTTTTTTCGAACACTGAAGCTTTCTTT.

The chain recombines TRBV19 with TRBJ1-5; no clear D. CDR1 and CDR2 (germline): LNHDA, SQIVND (reference sequence). V lost 6 bases and J 3 bases, leaving 6 bases between the germline ends. CDR3 size: 12 residues. The CDR3 nucleotides read TGTGCCAGTAGCGGCGCCAATCAGCCCCAGCATTTT. Protein sequence: CASSGANQPQHF.

The chain couples TRBV9 to TRBJ1-1, with TRBD1 matching 7 bases. Germline CDR1 is SGDLS and CDR2 is YYNGEE. The CDR3 is made up of 15 amino acids. V was clipped by 0 bases and J by 5 bases; unmatched bases: 7. CDR3: CASSVEGAVVTEAFF. The CDR3, as DNA: TGTGCCAGCAGCGTAGAGGGGGCGGTGGTTACTGAAGCTTTCTTT.

This clone was observed once. The chain carries TRBV6-6 and TRBJ2-2; D remains unclear. Per germline, CDR1 MNHNY and CDR2 SVGAGI (reference sequence). CDR3 length: 12 residues. V lost 5 bases and J 7 bases, leaving 8 bases between the germline ends. CDR3 protein: CASSRQNGELFF. For the CDR3, the DNA is TGTGCCAGCAGTCGCCAGAACGGGGAGCTGTTTTTT.

The genes are TRBV7-2 and TRBJ2-7; 7 bases are a match to TRBD2. The CDR3 loop spans 15 amino acids. Losses at the gene ends were 5 bases for V and 2 bases for J; bases not matched to a gene: 9. Germline V gene lookup returns CDR1 SGHTA and CDR2 FQGNSA. Here the CDR3 reads CASSRALADPYEQYF. In DNA, the CDR3 is TGTGCCAGCAGCCGCGCCCTAGCGGACCCCTACGAGCAGTACTTC. The full variable domain, its missing parts supplied by reference TRBV7-2 and TRBJ2-7, is GAGVSQSPSNKVTEKGKDVELRCDPISGHTALYWYRQSLGQGLEFLIYFQGNSAPDKSGLPSDRFSAERTGGSVSTLTIQRTQQEDSAVYLCASSRALADPYEQYFGPGTRLTVT.

The genes are TRBV28 and TRBJ2-2; TRBD2 matches 13 bases. Germline CDR1 reads MDHEN; CDR2 reads SYDVKM. Trimming took 8 bases from V and 4 from J; bases not matched to a gene: 10. The CDR3 extends over 17 amino acids. CDR3 DNA sequence: TGTGCCAGCGGGACTAGCGGGATTTGGCCGGGCACCGGGGAGCTGTTTTTT. Translation: CASGTSGIWPGTGELFF.

The CDR3 region is CASSLVTGAQETQYF. For the CDR3, the DNA is TGTGCCAGCAGCTTGGTAACAGGGGCCCAAGAGACCCAGTACTTC. This sequence joins TRBV5-6 and TRBJ2-5; 7 nucleotides agree with TRBD1. Germline V gene lookup returns CDR1 SGHDT and CDR2 YYEEEE. V trimming: 0 bases; J trimming: 1 base; junction bases outside the gene matches: 3. This CDR3 region has 15 residues.

CDR3 sequence reads: CASSPTGTGQNYGYTF. CDR3 coding DNA: TGTGCCAGCAGTCCGACAGGGACGGGACAAAACTATGGCTACACCTTC. The chain has TRBV28 and TRBJ1-2; 7 nucleotides line up with TRBD1. This CDR3 region has 16 residues. The ends lost 5 bases at V and 2 bases at J; junction bases unmatched: 11. Per the germline V gene, CDR1 is MDHEN and CDR2 is SYDVKM.